A selection of T cell receptor beta chains follows, all from one sample in a study of blood T cell repertoires in COVID-19. Assay used: immunoSEQ multiplex PCR; TCRdb lists only in-frame clones, some missing. The sample shows 430,000 or so clones, about 90% of them seen only once. Material: peripheral blood. The receptors shown here come from a man aged 18 to 29 with COVID-19, enrolled during active disease. The CDR3 runs from the conserved cysteine through the conserved F or W. Each record gives: CDR3 length, V gene, J gene, clone size, D gene, CDR3 DNA, CDR3 protein. The D gene is left open where the match is weak. Some rows have no size entry. The others give once, few or many, or a class for an expanded clone.

>12|TRBV7-9|TRBJ1-2|.|.
TGTGCCAGCAGCTCCTTCAACTATGGCTACACCTTC
CASSSFNYGYTF
>15|TRBV7-2|TRBJ1-5|.|.
TGTGCCAGCAGCTTAGTAGCTGATAGCAATCAGCCCCAGCATTTT
CASSLVADSNQPQHF
>15|TRBV6-6|TRBJ2-1|.|TRBD1
TGTGCCAGCAGGGCGGACAGGGGATCCTACAATGAGCAGTTCTTC
CASRADRGSYNEQFF
>12|TRBV5-1|TRBJ1-2|.|TRBD1
TGCGCCAGCAGCTTAGGGACAGTGGGCTACACCTTC
CASSLGTVGYTF
>13|TRBV19|TRBJ1-1|.|.
TGTGCCACCAACCAGGGTGGCCGTTCTGAAGCTTTCTTT
CATNQGGRSEAFF
>14|TRBV6-5|TRBJ2-7|.|TRBD1
TGTGCCAGCAGGGCCGGACAGGGGTCCTACGAGCAGTACTTC
CASRAGQGSYEQYF
>13|TRBV7-8|TRBJ2-3|once|.
TGTGCCACCCTGGGACTTCGCACAGATACGCAGTATTTT
CATLGLRTDTQYF
>15|TRBV2|TRBJ1-4|.|.
TGTGCCAGCAGCGGTCGAGGCTTGACTAATGAAAAACTGTTTTTT
CASSGRGLTNEKLFF
>15|TRBV25-1|TRBJ2-2|.|TRBD1
TGTGCCAGCAGTGTAGGCGGGACAGGGGCCGAGGAGCTGTTTTTT
CASSVGGTGAEELFF
>15|TRBV5-4|TRBJ2-7|.|TRBD2
TGTGCCAGCAGCTTTTTGGGTAGCGGGGTCAGGGAGCAGTACTTC
CASSFLGSGVREQYF
>17|TRBV25-1|TRBJ2-6|.|TRBD1
TGTGCCAGCAGTCCGAGCCAGGGGGAGACTGGGGCCAACGTCCTGACTTTC
CASSPSQGETGANVLTF
>16|TRBV25-1|TRBJ1-1|few|.
TGTGCCAGCAGTCGGGGGGCAGGGTGGGAAGGGACTGAAGCTTTCTTT
CASSRGAGWEGTEAFF
>13|TRBV12-3/TRBV12-4|TRBJ2-1|.|TRBD2
TGTGCCAGCGGTAGCGGGATGAACAATGAGCAGTTCTTC
CASGSGMNNEQFF
>15|TRBV5-4|TRBJ2-1|.|.
TGTGCCAGCAGCCTCGTTGCTAGTGCCTACAATGAGCAGTTCTTC
CASSLVASAYNEQFF
>15|TRBV27|TRBJ2-7|.|TRBD2
TGTGCCAGCAGTAGCACTAGCGGTCTTGCGAGCGAGCAGTACTTC
CASSSTSGLASEQYF
>15|TRBV9|TRBJ2-5|.|TRBD2
TGTGCCAGCACCTTTAGCGGGGGGTACCAAGAGACCCAGTACTTC
CASTFSGGYQETQYF
>14|TRBV5-4|TRBJ2-7|.|TRBD1
TGTGCCAGCAGCCGGACAGGGAATGCTTACGAGCAGTACTTC
CASSRTGNAYEQYF
>13|TRBV7-9|TRBJ2-1|once|.
TGTGCCAGCAGCTTAGTAGTATACAATGAGCAGTTCTTC
CASSLVVYNEQFF
>14|TRBV5-1|TRBJ1-4|.|TRBD1
TGCGCCAGCAGCCCGTCTGCCAGGGGGCAGAAACTGTTTTTT
CASSPSARGQKLFF
>17|TRBV12-2|TRBJ2-7|.|.
TGTGCAAGTCGCGGTGGCTCCGACAGGGAGGAAACCTACGAGCAGTACTTC
CASRGGSDREETYEQYF
>15|TRBV3-1/TRBV3-2|TRBJ2-5|.|TRBD2
TGTGCCAGCAGCCAAGATCTGGGGGGGGAAGAGACCCAGTACTTC
CASSQDLGGEETQYF
>14|TRBV5-1|TRBJ2-1|few|TRBD2
TGCGCCAGCAGCCCTGGACTAGCGGGACCCCGGCAGTTCTTC
CASSPGLAGPRQFF
>13|TRBV7-9|TRBJ2-7|.|.
TGTGCCAGCAGGCCCGGTGATCGCTACGAGCAGTACTTC
CASRPGDRYEQYF
>12|TRBV30|TRBJ2-5|.|TRBD1
TGTGCCCGGGACAGGGACCAAGAGACCCAGTACTTC
CARDRDQETQYF
>13|TRBV7-6|TRBJ2-5|.|.
TGTGCCAGCAGCTTACGACTGCAAGAGACCCAGTACTTC
CASSLRLQETQYF
>13|TRBV13|TRBJ2-7|.|.
TGTGCCAGCAGCTTAGGGCAGGCAAGCGAGCAGTACTTC
CASSLGQASEQYF
>16|TRBV27|TRBJ2-5|.|.
TGTGCCAGCAGTTTAGACGCCGGCGGCCGGAGAGAGACCCAGTACTTC
CASSLDAGGRRETQYF